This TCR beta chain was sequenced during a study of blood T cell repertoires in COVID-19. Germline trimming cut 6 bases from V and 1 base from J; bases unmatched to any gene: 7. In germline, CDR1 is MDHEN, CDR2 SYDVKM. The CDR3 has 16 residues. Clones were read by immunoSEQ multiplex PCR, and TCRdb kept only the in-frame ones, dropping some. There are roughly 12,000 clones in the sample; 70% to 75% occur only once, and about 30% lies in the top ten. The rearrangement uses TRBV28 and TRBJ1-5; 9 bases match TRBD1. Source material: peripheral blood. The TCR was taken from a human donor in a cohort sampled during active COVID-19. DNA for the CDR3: TGTGCCAGCAGGCCTGGGACAGGGTGGAGCAATCAGCCCCAGCATTTT. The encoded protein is CASRPGTGWSNQPQHF.